This T cell receptor (beta chain) was obtained from a study of T cell responses to AZD1222 COVID-19 vaccine. Findings and caveats of the study: Vaccine-associated CD4 TCRs ranged over spike, dominating at 160-218 and 743-854.

In its sample, this clone was seen a few times. What it recognizes is unknown. Germline V gives CDR1 MDHEN, CDR2 SYDVKM. The V segment lost 4 bases and the J segment 12 bases; nucleotides outside the gene matches: 2. The CDR3 runs 11 residues. Profiling relied on immunoSEQ multiplex PCR, and the TCRdb table lists in-frame clones only, not all of them. The repertoire consists of some 86,000 clones, with 80% occurring once and the leading ten covering around 20%. The source material was peripheral blood, sampled on day 0 of AZD1222 vaccination. The sequence was collected from an adult in good health. V usage is TRBV28 and J usage is TRBJ1-1; 10 nucleotides agree with TRBD1. This CDR3 is CASSWDRGTFF. The CDR3 DNA reads as TGTGCCAGCAGTTGGGACAGGGGAACTTTCTTT. The full variable domain, with the rest looked up from reference TRBV28 and TRBJ1-1, is DVKVTQSSRYLVKRTGEKVFLECVQDMDHENMFWYRQDPGLGLRLIYFSYDVKMKEKGDIPEGYSVSREKKERFSLILESASTNQTSMYLCASSWDRGTFFGQGTRLTVV.